The rows below give T cell receptor beta chains drawn from one sample of a study of blood T cell repertoires in COVID-19. Measured with immunoSEQ multiplex PCR; TCRdb has only the in-frame clones, and not every one. The sample contains tens of thousands of clones, more than 65% of which appear only once. The specimen was peripheral blood. The receptors derive from a man between 60 and 75 years old with acute or convalescent COVID-19. Each CDR3 is given without its conserved first and last residue. Fields, in order: V gene, J gene, CDR3 protein.

TRBV19,TRBJ1-5,ASGTGWSNQPQH
TRBV2,TRBJ2-1,ASSDWPKNSYNEQF
TRBV5-1,TRBJ1-2,ASSLVGGGGYT
TRBV18,TRBJ2-5,ASSPATSGGARETQY
TRBV6-2/TRBV6-3,TRBJ1-2,ASSPTYNYGYT
TRBV5-1,TRBJ2-2,ASSLTGDYTGELF
TRBV15,TRBJ2-2,ATSSGGGATGELF
TRBV2,TRBJ1-5,ASSEGTGAPQPQH
TRBV7-2,TRBJ1-1,ASSFFRGPDTEAF
TRBV5-1,TRBJ2-7,ASSLASVTVYEQY
TRBV12-5,TRBJ1-3,ASGLFQTDSGNTIY
TRBV6-5,TRBJ1-2,ASSYLSPNYGYT
TRBV5-8,TRBJ2-1,ASSFFQGVSPNEQF
TRBV28,TRBJ1-4,ATLLGGGRNEKLF
TRBV5-1,TRBJ2-6,ASSPLGGTSGANVLT
TRBV4-1,TRBJ2-5,ASSQGEGVQETQY
TRBV7-3,TRBJ1-1,ASSRDRGFTEAF
TRBV20-1,TRBJ2-5,SASGPGGETQY
TRBV5-1,TRBJ1-1,ASTRTGQGNTEAF
TRBV7-9,TRBJ1-1,ASSLRTAAEAF
TRBV13,TRBJ1-4,ASSSPVDEKLF
TRBV6-2/TRBV6-3,TRBJ2-3,ASSYGKAGGDTQY
TRBV29-1,TRBJ2-3,SVDPQPGLAPDTQY
TRBV4-3,TRBJ1-3,ASSQDGGAAGNTIY
TRBV5-4,TRBJ1-2,ASSSRTGGVSYT
TRBV28,TRBJ2-1,ASSAGTVYEQF
TRBV27,TRBJ1-2,ASSAGQGMWYGYT
TRBV28,TRBJ2-3,ASTTGDSGAGGEDTQY
TRBV28,TRBJ1-5,ASWSNSNQPQH
TRBV20-1,TRBJ2-4,SALDRNIQY
TRBV7-8,TRBJ2-5,ASSLVYIPQQETQY
TRBV6-6,TRBJ2-3,ASSFSFIATDTQY
TRBV10-2,TRBJ1-1,ASETRPGLLNTEAF
TRBV23-1,TRBJ2-3,ASSQSGTGSTDTQY
TRBV3-1/TRBV3-2,TRBJ1-5,ASSFGLLSNQPQH
TRBV28,TRBJ1-2,ASSLYVRQNYGYT
TRBV6-6,TRBJ2-1,ASSLGLAGSSYNEQF
TRBV10-3,TRBJ2-1,AISILRRGQQDNEQF
TRBV20-1,TRBJ1-3,SASRQGGTGNTIY
TRBV2,TRBJ1-4,ASIQGQTNEKLF
TRBV10-3,TRBJ2-7,AISEEKGAPYEQY
TRBV7-8,TRBJ2-1,ASSLAGGNEQF
TRBV5-1,TRBJ2-7,ASSFGQAYEQY
TRBV7-2,TRBJ2-2,ASSLGGSFTGELF
TRBV7-2,TRBJ2-6,ASSRRSSGANVLT